This entry lists 30 T cell receptor beta chains sequenced from one sample in a study of blood T cell repertoires in COVID-19. Profiled with immunoSEQ multiplex PCR; TCRdb holds only in-frame clones, not every one. The repertoire holds roughly 250,000 clones, roughly 84% seen once, with approximately 2.2% in the top ten. The material sequenced was peripheral blood. The origin of the receptors is a woman in her thirties or forties who had recovered from COVID-19.

CDR3 sequence: CASSPTANEQFF. CDR3 in DNA: TGTGCCAGCAGTCCGACAGCGAATGAGCAGTTCTTC. The genes are TRBV12-3 or TRBV12-4 and TRBJ2-1; tentatively, D is TRBD1 (5 bases). CDR3 length: 12 amino acids. V was cut by 5 bases and J by 7 bases, with 9 bases left in between.

This chain joins TRBV27 and TRBJ1-5, with a tentative D call TRBD1 (6 bases). Germline V gene lookup returns CDR1 MNHEY and CDR2 SMNVEV (reference sequence). The CDR3 runs to 16 residues. Deletions cut 5 bases from V and 6 bases from J, with 20 bases between. The CDR3 sequence is CASSITGTIGFQPQHF. The CDR3 DNA reads as TGTGCCAGCAGTATTACCGGGACAATCGGGTTTCAGCCCCAGCATTTT.

The V gene is TRBV7-8, the J gene TRBJ2-5; the D gene is possibly TRBD1 (5 bases). The CDR3 loop spans 17 amino acids. The germline V gene encodes CDR1 SGHVS and CDR2 FQNEAQ. The V end lost 0 bases, the J end lost 1 base, and 15 bases lay between the germline ends. The CDR3 region is CASSLARQSTFQETQYF. CDR3 nucleotide sequence: TGTGCCAGCAGCTTAGCGAGACAGTCTACTTTCCAAGAGACCCAGTACTTC.

This chain joins TRBV7-2 and TRBJ2-3, with D possibly being TRBD1 (5 bases). The germline gives CDR1 SGHTA, CDR2 FQGNSA. Trimming stripped 0 bases from V and 3 bases from J, with 13 bases between. The CDR3 runs to 16 residues. In DNA, the CDR3 is TGTGCCAGCAGCTTAGCTCTAAGGCAGGGTACAGATACGCAGTATTTT. Encoded protein: CASSLALRQGTDTQYF.

The CDR3 sequence: CASSPGPGQGAGMTNEKLFF. CDR3 in DNA: TGTGCCAGCAGCCCAGGACCGGGACAGGGGGCCGGGATGACTAATGAAAAACTGTTTTTT. This chain joins TRBV5-4 and TRBJ1-4; TRBD1 agrees at 12 bases. The CDR3 totals 20 residues. V shed 4 bases, J shed 2 bases, and the junction held 15 bases outside the gene matches. Germline V gives CDR1 SGHNT, CDR2 YYREEE (reference sequence).

V usage is TRBV7-2 and J usage is TRBJ2-3, with a possible D match to TRBD1 (5 bases). In germline, CDR1 is SGHTA, CDR2 FQGNSA. The CDR3 is 16 amino acids. Between the trimmed V and J ends, which lost 1 base and 6 bases, there was a span of 17 bases. CDR3 nucleotides: TGTGCCAGCAGCTTAGTCAGGGTGGATTCAAGGGATACGCAGTATTTT. It codes for CASSLVRVDSRDTQYF.

Concerning this clone: Distinct nucleotide sequences in the sample also encode this CDR3. V usage is TRBV10-3 and J usage is TRBJ1-5; no definite D call. Germline V CDR1 and CDR2: ENHRY, SYGVKD. V was shortened by 7 bases and J by 1 base, with 8 bases between the two germline ends. CDR3 length: 13 residues. The DNA of the CDR3 is TGTGCCATCAACAGCGGCAGCAATCAGCCCCAGCATTTT. This codes for CAINSGSNQPQHF.

This chain links TRBV19 with TRBJ1-2; perhaps TRBD1 as D (5 bases). Trimming left V 7 bases short and J 6 bases short, with 15 bases between. The CDR3 runs to 13 residues. Germline V gene data show CDR1 as LNHDA and CDR2 as SQIVND (reference sequence). CDR3 protein: CASTIIGEDGYTF. CDR3 DNA sequence: TGTGCCAGTACCATCATAGGGGAAGATGGCTACACCTTC.

V is TRBV4-2 and J is TRBJ2-3; 10 bases map to TRBD2. CDR3 length: 18 amino acids. Germline values: CDR1 LGHNA, CDR2 YNFKEQ. V lost 0 bases and J lost 1; bases outside the gene matches: 7. The CDR3, as DNA: TGTGCCAGCAGCCAAGATCTTATAACTAGCGGGGGCACAGATACGCAGTATTTT. Residues: CASSQDLITSGGTDTQYF.

This chain links TRBV5-5 with TRBJ2-7; 7 bases line up with TRBD2. The germline CDR1 and CDR2 sequences are SGHKS and YYEKEE (reference sequence). The CDR3 extends over 15 amino acids. V lost 0 bases, J lost 1 base, and 4 bases stayed unmatched. The CDR3 DNA reads as TGTGCCAGCAGCTTGGAGGGAGGGCCGTCCTACGAGCAGTACTTC. This gives the protein CASSLEGGPSYEQYF.

V is TRBV11-3 and J is TRBJ2-3, with TRBD2 as a possible D gene (5 bases). V lost 8 bases and J lost 3, with 18 bases in between. CDR1 is SGHNT and CDR2 is YENEEA in the germline V gene. The CDR3 sequence is 15 residues long. The CDR3 DNA follows: TGTGCCAGCCACCGCGGCGGAGGTAGGACAGATACGCAGTATTTT. Its protein is CASHRGGGRTDTQYF. Full variable domain (outside the CDR3, taken from reference TRBV11-3 and TRBJ2-3): EAGVVQSPRYKIIEKKQPVAFWCNPISGHNTLYWYLQNLGQGPELLIRYENEEAVDDSQLPKDRFSAERLKGVDSTLKIQPAELGDSAVYLCASHRGGGRTDTQYFGPGTRLTVL.

The chain employs TRBV7-2 and TRBJ1-5, with 8 nucleotides matching TRBD1. The CDR3 runs to 15 residues. Losses at the gene ends were 3 bases for V and 6 bases for J; bases not matched to a gene: 7. Looked up from germline, CDR1 is SGHTA and CDR2 is FQGNSA. The CDR3, as DNA: TGTGCCAGCAGCTTTGACAGGGGCGGGGGTCAGCCCCAGCATTTT. Its translation is CASSFDRGGGQPQHF. The full variable domain, with the rest looked up from reference TRBV7-2 and TRBJ1-5, is GAGVSQSPSNKVTEKGKDVELRCDPISGHTALYWYRQSLGQGLEFLIYFQGNSAPDKSGLPSDRFSAERTGGSVSTLTIQRTQQEDSAVYLCASSFDRGGGQPQHFGDGTRLSIL.

The V and J genes are TRBV7-2 and TRBJ1-5; D perhaps matches TRBD1 (6 bases). V lost 0 bases, J lost 2 bases, and 11 bases lay in between. Germline assignment: CDR1 SGHTA and CDR2 FQGNSA. CDR3 length: 16 residues. DNA of the CDR3: TGTGCCAGCAGCTTAGCTCAGGGGACGGGCAATCAGCCCCAGCATTTT. This codes for CASSLAQGTGNQPQHF.

The chain is built from TRBV12-3 or TRBV12-4 and TRBJ2-1; tentative D call: TRBD1 (6 bases). V shed 6 bases and J shed 5 bases, with 11 bases lying between them. CDR3 length equals 13 residues. This CDR3 is CASRTNRDNEQFF. The CDR3 nucleotides read TGTGCCAGCAGGACCAACAGGGACAATGAGCAGTTCTTC.

The J gene is TRBJ2-5, the V gene TRBV25-1; 11 positions agree with TRBD2. This CDR3 has 17 amino acids. The junction had 11 bases not matched to a gene; V was cut back by 4 bases and J by 4 bases. Germline assignment: CDR1 MGHDK and CDR2 SYGVNS. The CDR3 sequence: CASSATSGGNIRETQYF. The CDR3 region has the DNA TGTGCCAGCAGTGCCACTAGCGGGGGAAATATCAGAGAGACCCAGTACTTC. The variable domain in full, with the rest retrieved from reference TRBV25-1 and TRBJ2-5, is EADIYQTPRYLVIGTGKKITLECSQTMGHDKMYWYQQDPGMELHLIHYSYGVNSTEKGDLSSESTVSRIRTEHFPLTLESARPSHTSQYLCASSATSGGNIRETQYFGPGTRLLVL.

The chain has TRBV19 and TRBJ1-2; 7 bases line up with TRBD1. Trimming at V came to 6 bases and at J to 4 bases, leaving 14 bases not matched to a gene. The CDR3 has 16 amino acids. Germline values: CDR1 LNHDA, CDR2 SQIVND (reference sequence). DNA for the CDR3: TGTGCCAGTAGCCCAAATAGCAGGGACAGTGTCTATGGCTACACCTTC. It translates to CASSPNSRDSVYGYTF.

V is TRBV5-4 and J is TRBJ1-2; 9 bases agree with TRBD1. V was pared by 2 bases and J by 7 bases, with 12 bases of the junction left unmatched. Germline CDR1 is SGHNT and CDR2 is YYREEE (reference sequence). The CDR3 is made up of 16 amino acids. The CDR3 sequence is CASSLYRDRVTGGYTF. In DNA form, the CDR3 reads TGTGCCAGCAGCTTATACCGGGACAGGGTAACGGGTGGCTACACCTTC.

V and J are TRBV7-2 and TRBJ2-3; D possibly corresponds to TRBD1 (5 bases). There are 14 residues in the CDR3. V shed 5 bases and J shed 1 base, with 10 bases lying between them. Per germline, CDR1 SGHTA and CDR2 FQGNSA. The CDR3 reads CASSPTAGTDTQYF. The CDR3 DNA is TGTGCCAGCAGCCCGACAGCAGGCACAGATACGCAGTATTTT.

The chain employs TRBV18 and TRBJ2-1, with 10 positions matching TRBD1. The CDR3 loop spans 15 amino acids. V was pared by 3 bases and J by 6 bases, with 5 bases of the junction left unmatched. Germline V gives CDR1 KGHSH, CDR2 LQKENI. DNA of the CDR3: TGTGCCAGCTCACCCGTAGGGACAGGGGTCAATGAGCAGTTCTTC. This sequence encodes CASSPVGTGVNEQFF.

This rearrangement joins TRBV19 to TRBJ2-7; D possibly corresponds to TRBD1 (5 bases). V was pared by 1 base and J by 2 bases, with 12 bases between. The V gene's germline CDR1 is LNHDA and CDR2 SQIVND (reference sequence). This CDR3 contains 15 residues. The CDR3 spells CASSIGWGSTYEQYF. For the CDR3, the DNA is TGTGCCAGTAGTATAGGTTGGGGCTCCACCTACGAGCAGTACTTC.

The gene calls are TRBV11-2 and TRBJ2-7; D is perhaps TRBD1 (6 bases). V was pared by 1 base and J by 0 bases, with 13 bases between. CDR1 is SGHAT and CDR2 is FQNNGV in the germline V gene. The CDR3 loop spans 16 amino acids. CDR3 bases: TGTGCCAGCAGCTTAGGGGGGCAGCTCGACTCCTACGAGCAGTACTTC. Amino acid sequence: CASSLGGQLDSYEQYF. Based on the CDR3 plus reference TRBV11-2 and TRBJ2-7, the full variable domain is EAGVAQSPRYKIIEKRQSVAFWCNPISGHATLYWYQQILGQGPKLLIQFQNNGVVDDSQLPKDRFSAERLKGVDSTLKIQPAKLEDSAVYLCASSLGGQLDSYEQYFGPGTRLTVT.

This clone appeared a few times. This chain joins TRBV3-1 (or the pseudogene TRBV3-2) and TRBJ2-1; 9 bases match TRBD1. Unmatched junction bases numbered 12, after V lost 2 bases and J lost 13 bases. Germline V gene data show CDR1 as LGHDT and CDR2 as YNNKEL (reference sequence). The CDR3 spans 15 residues. The CDR3 protein is CASSQFGTGTGFQFF. The CDR3 nucleotides are TGTGCCAGCAGCCAATTCGGGACAGGGACGGGATTCCAGTTCTTC.

The J gene is TRBJ1-2, the V gene TRBV6-5; TRBD1 aligns across 12 bases. This CDR3 has 15 residues. CDR1 and CDR2 from the germline V gene are MNHEY and SVGAGI. Unmatched junction bases numbered 4, after V lost 0 bases and J lost 8 bases. The CDR3 here is CASSYSGQGARGYTF. CDR3 coding DNA: TGTGCCAGCAGTTACTCGGGACAGGGGGCGCGAGGCTACACCTTC.

This sequence joins TRBV9 and TRBJ1-1, with D tentatively TRBD1 (6 bases). V lost 2 bases and J 3 bases, leaving 14 bases between the germline ends. This CDR3 has 15 residues. The germline V gene has CDR1 SGDLS and CDR2 YYNGEE. CDR3 amino acids: CASSVDTGKDTEAFF. The CDR3 DNA reads as TGTGCCAGCAGCGTGGACACAGGGAAGGACACTGAAGCTTTCTTT.

This clone was detected only once. The genes are TRBV18 and TRBJ1-2; unclear D gene. With 2 bases removed from V and 4 bases from J, the gap between germline ends came to 14 bases. CDR3 length: 15 amino acids. Germline-derived CDR1 and CDR2 are KGHSH and LQKENI. The CDR3 bases are TGTGCCAGCTCACCAGGAGCGGGCTGGGGCTATGGCTACACCTTC. It is translated as CASSPGAGWGYGYTF.

This sequence joins TRBV7-2 and TRBJ2-6, with a tentative D call TRBD1 (5 bases). CDR1 SGHTA and CDR2 FQGNSA come from the germline V gene. The CDR3 spans 17 residues. V gave up 1 base and J gave up 0 bases, with 10 bases separating them. The CDR3 DNA follows: TGTGCCAGCAGCTTAGAGCCAGGGATCTCTGGGGCCAACGTCCTGACTTTC. Its translation is CASSLEPGISGANVLTF.

J is TRBJ2-6 and V is TRBV21-1; whether TRBD1, the table's D call, matches the DNA was not checked. TRBV21-1 is noted as a pseudogene. CDR3 length equals 19 residues. CDR3 coding DNA: TGTGCCAGCAGCAAAGCCGGGACAGGGGGCTCGGGTGGGGCCAACGTCCTGACTTTC. Its protein product is CASSKAGTGGSGGANVLTF.

This chain connects TRBV28 to TRBJ2-1; 10 nucleotides line up with TRBD1. Germline trimming cut 2 bases from V and 5 bases from J; bases unmatched to any gene: 3. Germline CDR1 reads MDHEN; CDR2 reads SYDVKM. The CDR3 totals 15 residues. The CDR3 sequence is CASSLGGTGDNEQFF. The CDR3 region has the DNA TGTGCCAGCAGTTTAGGGGGGACAGGGGACAATGAGCAGTTCTTC.

The chain couples TRBV2 to TRBJ2-7; no definite D call. The CDR3 is 10 residues long. V dropped 8 bases and J dropped 6 bases, with 8 bases sitting between them. The germline CDR1 and CDR2 sequences are SNHLY and FYNNEI. This CDR3 is CASARSEQYF. For the CDR3, the DNA is TGTGCCAGCGCTAGGAGCGAGCAGTACTTC.

The genes are TRBV7-3 and TRBJ1-2, with D tentatively TRBD1 (6 bases). The V gene's germline CDR1 is SGHTA and CDR2 FQGTGA. V was pared by 2 bases and J by 10 bases, with 14 bases between. This CDR3 spans 13 amino acids. The CDR3 region is CASSLATLGAYTF. The CDR3 bases are TGTGCCAGCAGCTTAGCGACCCTGGGGGCCTACACCTTC.